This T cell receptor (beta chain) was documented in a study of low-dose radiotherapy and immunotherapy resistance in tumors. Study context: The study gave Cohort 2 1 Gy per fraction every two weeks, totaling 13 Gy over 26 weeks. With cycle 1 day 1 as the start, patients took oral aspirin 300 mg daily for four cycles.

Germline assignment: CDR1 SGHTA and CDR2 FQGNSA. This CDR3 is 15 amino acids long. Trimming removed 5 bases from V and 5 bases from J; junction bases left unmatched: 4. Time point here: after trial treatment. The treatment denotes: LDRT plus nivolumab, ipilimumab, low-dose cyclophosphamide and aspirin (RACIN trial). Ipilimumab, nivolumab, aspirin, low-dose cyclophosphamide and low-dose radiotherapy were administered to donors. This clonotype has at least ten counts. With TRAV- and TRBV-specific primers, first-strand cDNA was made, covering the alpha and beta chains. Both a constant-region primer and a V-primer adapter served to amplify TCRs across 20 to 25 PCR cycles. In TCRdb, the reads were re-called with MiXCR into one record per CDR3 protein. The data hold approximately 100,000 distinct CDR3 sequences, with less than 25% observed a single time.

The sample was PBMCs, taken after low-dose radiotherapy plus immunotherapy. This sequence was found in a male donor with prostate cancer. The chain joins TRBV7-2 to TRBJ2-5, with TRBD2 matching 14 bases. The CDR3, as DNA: TGTGCCAGCAGCCCGGGACTAGCGGGGGTTGAGACCCAGTACTTC. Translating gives CASSPGLAGVETQYF. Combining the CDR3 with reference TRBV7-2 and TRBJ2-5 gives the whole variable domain GAGVSQSPSNKVTEKGKDVELRCDPISGHTALYWYRQSLGQGLEFLIYFQGNSAPDKSGLPSDRFSAERTGGSVSTLTIQRTQQEDSAVYLCASSPGLAGVETQYFGPGTRLLVL.